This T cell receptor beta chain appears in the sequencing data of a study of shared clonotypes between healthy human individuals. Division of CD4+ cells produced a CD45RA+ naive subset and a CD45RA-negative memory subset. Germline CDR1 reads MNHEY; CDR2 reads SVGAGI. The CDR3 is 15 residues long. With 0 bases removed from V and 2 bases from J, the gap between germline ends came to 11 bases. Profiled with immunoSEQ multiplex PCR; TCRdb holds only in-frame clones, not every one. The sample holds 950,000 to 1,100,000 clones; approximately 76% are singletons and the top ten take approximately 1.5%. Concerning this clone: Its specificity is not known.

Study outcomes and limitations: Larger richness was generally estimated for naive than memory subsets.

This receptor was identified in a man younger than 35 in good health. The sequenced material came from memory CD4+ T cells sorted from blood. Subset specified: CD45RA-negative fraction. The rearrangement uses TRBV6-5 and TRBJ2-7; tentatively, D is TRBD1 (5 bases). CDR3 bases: TGTGCCAGCAGTTACTCGCACAGACAGACCTACGAGCAGTACTTC. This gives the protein CASSYSHRQTYEQYF.